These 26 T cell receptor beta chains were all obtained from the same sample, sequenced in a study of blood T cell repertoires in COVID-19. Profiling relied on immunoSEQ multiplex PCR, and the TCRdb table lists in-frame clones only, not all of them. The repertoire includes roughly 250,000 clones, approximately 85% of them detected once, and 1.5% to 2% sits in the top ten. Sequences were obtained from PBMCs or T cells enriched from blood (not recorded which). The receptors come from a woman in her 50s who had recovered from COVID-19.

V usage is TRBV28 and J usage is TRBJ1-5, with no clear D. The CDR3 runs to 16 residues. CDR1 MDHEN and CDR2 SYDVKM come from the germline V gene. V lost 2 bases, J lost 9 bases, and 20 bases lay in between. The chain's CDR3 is CASSLGSGEGIAPQHF. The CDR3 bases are TGTGCCAGCAGTTTAGGTTCGGGAGAAGGGATTGCGCCCCAGCATTTT.

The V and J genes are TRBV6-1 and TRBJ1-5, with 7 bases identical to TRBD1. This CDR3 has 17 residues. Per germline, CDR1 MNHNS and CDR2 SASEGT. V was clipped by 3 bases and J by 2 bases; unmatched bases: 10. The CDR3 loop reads CASSDKRGLRGNQPQHF. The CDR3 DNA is TGTGCCAGCAGTGACAAGAGGGGGCTACGGGGCAATCAGCCCCAGCATTTT.

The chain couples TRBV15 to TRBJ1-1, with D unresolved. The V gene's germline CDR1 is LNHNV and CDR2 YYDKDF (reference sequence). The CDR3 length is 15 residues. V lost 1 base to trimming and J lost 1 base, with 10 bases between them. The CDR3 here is CATSRVKRTNTEAFF. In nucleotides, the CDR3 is TGTGCCACCAGCAGAGTTAAGCGCACGAACACTGAAGCTTTCTTT.

The CDR3 protein is CASSFDSSEAFF. The CDR3 DNA reads as TGTGCCAGCAGCTTTGACAGCTCCGAAGCTTTCTTT. J is TRBJ1-1 and V is TRBV5-5, with D perhaps matching TRBD1 (5 bases). The CDR3 consists of 12 residues. Germline assignment: CDR1 SGHKS and CDR2 YYEKEE (reference sequence). V was pared by 2 bases and J by 8 bases, with 10 bases between.

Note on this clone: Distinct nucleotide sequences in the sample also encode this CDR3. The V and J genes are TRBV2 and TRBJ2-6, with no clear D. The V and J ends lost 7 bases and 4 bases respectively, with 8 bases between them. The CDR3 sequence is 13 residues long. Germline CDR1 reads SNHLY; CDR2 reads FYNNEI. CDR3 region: CASTPSGANVLTF. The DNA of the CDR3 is TGTGCCAGCACCCCATCCGGGGCCAACGTCCTGACTTTC.

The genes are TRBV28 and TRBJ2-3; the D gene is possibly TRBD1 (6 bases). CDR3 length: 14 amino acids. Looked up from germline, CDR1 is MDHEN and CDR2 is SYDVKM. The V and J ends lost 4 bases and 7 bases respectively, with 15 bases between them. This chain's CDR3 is CASSSGTSRNTQYF. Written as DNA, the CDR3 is TGTGCCAGCAGTTCCGGGACATCGAGAAATACGCAGTATTTT.

CDR3 region: CASSSGLAGAGEQFF. Here the CDR3 DNA reads TGTGCCAGCAGCTCCGGACTAGCGGGAGCAGGTGAGCAGTTCTTC. V and J are TRBV11-3 and TRBJ2-1, with 13 bases aligning to TRBD2. The CDR3 is 15 residues long. The germline gives CDR1 SGHNT, CDR2 YENEEA. Trimming took 4 bases from V and 9 from J; bases not matched to a gene: 6.

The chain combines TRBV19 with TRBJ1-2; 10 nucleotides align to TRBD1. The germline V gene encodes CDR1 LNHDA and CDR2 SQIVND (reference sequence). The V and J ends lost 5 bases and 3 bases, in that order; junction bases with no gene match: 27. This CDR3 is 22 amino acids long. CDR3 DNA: TGTGCCAGTAGTTCAATGACAGGGGGCTGGACTATCGGGTTGTATGATCACTATGGCTACACCTTC. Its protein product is CASSSMTGGWTIGLYDHYGYTF.

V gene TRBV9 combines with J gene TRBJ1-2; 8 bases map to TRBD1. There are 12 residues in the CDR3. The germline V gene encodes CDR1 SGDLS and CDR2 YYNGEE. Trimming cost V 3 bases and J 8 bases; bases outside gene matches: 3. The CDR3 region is CASSATGVGYTF. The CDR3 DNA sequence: TGTGCCAGCAGCGCGACAGGGGTCGGCTACACCTTC. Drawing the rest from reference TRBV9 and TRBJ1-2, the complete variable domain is DSGVTQTPKHLITATGQRVTLRCSPRSGDLSVYWYQQSLDQGLQFLIQYYNGEERAKGNILERFSAQQFPDLHSELNLSSLELGDSALYFCASSATGVGYTFGSGTRLTVV.

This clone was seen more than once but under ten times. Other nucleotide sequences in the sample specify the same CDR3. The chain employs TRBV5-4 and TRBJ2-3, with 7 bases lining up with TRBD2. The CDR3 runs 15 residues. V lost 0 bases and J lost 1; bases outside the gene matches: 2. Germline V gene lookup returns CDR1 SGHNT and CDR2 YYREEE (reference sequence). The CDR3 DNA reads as TGTGCCAGCAGCTTGGGGCTAGCGGGCACAGATACGCAGTATTTT. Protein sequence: CASSLGLAGTDTQYF.

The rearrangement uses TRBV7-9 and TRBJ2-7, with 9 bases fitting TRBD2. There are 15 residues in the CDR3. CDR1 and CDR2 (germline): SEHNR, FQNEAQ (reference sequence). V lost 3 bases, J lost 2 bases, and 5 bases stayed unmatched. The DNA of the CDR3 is TGTGCCAGCAGCTTGCCAGCGGGAGGTACCTACGAGCAGTACTTC. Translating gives CASSLPAGGTYEQYF. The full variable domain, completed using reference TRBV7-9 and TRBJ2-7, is DTGVSQNPRHKITKRGQNVTFRCDPISEHNRLYWYRQTLGQGPEFLTYFQNEAQLEKSRLLSDRFSAERPKGSFSTLEIQRTEQGDSAMYLCASSLPAGGTYEQYFGPGTRLTVT.

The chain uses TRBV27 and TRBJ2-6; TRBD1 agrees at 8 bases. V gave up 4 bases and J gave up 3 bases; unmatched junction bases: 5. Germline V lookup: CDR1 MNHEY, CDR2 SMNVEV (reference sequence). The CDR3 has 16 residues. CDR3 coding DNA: TGTGCCAGCAGTTCAGACAGGGGAAGTGGGGCCAACGTCCTGACTTTC. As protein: CASSSDRGSGANVLTF.

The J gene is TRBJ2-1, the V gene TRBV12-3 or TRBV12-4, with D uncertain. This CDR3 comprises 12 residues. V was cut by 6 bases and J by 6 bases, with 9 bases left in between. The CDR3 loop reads CASSPTVNEQFF. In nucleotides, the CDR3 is TGTGCCAGCAGCCCTACAGTCAATGAGCAGTTCTTC.

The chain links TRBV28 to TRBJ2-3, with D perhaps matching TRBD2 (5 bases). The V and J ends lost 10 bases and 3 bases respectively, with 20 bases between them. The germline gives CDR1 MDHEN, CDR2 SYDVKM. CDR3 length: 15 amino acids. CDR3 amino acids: CAILTPGFGTDTQYF. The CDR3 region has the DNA TGTGCCATACTTACACCGGGATTCGGGACAGATACGCAGTATTTT.

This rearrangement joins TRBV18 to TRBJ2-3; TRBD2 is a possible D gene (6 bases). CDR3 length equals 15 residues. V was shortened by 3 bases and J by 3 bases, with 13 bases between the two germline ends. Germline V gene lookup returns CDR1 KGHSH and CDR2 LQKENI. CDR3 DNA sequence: TGTGCCAGCTCACCGACTCTAGCGCATACAGATACGCAGTATTTT. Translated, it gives CASSPTLAHTDTQYF.

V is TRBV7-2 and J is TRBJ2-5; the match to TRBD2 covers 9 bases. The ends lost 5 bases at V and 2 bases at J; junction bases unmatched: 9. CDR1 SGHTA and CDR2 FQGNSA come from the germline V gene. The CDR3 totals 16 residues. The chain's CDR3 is CASSRDLAGFQETQYF. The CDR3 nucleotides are TGTGCCAGCAGCCGGGACCTAGCGGGGTTTCAAGAGACCCAGTACTTC.

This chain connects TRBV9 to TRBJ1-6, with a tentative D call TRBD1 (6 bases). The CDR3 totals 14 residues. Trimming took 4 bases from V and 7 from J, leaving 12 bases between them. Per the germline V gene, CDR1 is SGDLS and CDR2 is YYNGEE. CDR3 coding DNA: TGTGCCAGCAGCACCCGACAGGACAATTCACCCCTCCACTTT. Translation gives CASSTRQDNSPLHF.

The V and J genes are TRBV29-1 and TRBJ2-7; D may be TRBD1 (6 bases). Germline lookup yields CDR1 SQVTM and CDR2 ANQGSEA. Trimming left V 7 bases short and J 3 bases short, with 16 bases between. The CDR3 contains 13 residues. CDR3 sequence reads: CSAGQFVGYEQYF. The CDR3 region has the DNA TGCAGCGCCGGACAGTTTGTAGGCTACGAGCAGTACTTC.

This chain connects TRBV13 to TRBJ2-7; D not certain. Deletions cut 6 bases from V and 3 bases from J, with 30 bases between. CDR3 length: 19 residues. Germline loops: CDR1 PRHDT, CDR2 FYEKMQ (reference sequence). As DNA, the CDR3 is TGTGCCAGCAGACGTTTTTGGGTGAGAAATGCACTAACCGGCTACGAGCAGTACTTC. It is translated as CASRRFWVRNALTGYEQYF.

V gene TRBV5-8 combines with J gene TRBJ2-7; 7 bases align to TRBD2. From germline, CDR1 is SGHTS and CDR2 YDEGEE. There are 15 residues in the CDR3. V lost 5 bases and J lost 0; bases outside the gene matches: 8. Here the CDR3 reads CASRGLAAPSYEQYF. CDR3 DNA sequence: TGTGCCAGCAGGGGGCTAGCGGCTCCCTCCTACGAGCAGTACTTC.

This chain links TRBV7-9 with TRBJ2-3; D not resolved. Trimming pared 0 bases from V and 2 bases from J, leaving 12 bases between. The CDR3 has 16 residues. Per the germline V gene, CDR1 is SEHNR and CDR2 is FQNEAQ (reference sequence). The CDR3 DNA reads TGTGCCAGCAGCTTAGCCGCACAGATCTTCACAGATACGCAGTATTTT. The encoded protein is CASSLAAQIFTDTQYF.

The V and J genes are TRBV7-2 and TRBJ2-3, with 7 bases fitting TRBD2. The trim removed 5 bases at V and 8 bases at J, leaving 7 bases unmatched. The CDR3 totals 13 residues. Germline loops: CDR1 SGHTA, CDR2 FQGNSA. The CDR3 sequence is CASSPTSVGTQYF. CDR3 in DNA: TGTGCCAGCAGCCCAACTAGCGTCGGTACGCAGTATTTT.

The CDR3 bases are TGTGCCACCAGCAGAACAGCGAACACCGGGGAGCTGTTTTTT. This encodes CATSRTANTGELFF. The chain joins TRBV15 to TRBJ2-2; D is ambiguous. There are 14 residues in the CDR3. Germline values: CDR1 LNHNV, CDR2 YYDKDF (reference sequence). The V end was cut by 2 bases, the J end by 0 bases, with 4 bases between.

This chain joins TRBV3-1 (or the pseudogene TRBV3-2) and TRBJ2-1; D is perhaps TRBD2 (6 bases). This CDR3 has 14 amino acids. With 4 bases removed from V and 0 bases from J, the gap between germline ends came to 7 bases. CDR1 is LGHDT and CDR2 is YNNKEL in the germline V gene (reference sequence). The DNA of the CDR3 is TGTGCCAGCAGCCCGCGGGGCTCCTACAATGAGCAGTTCTTC. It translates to CASSPRGSYNEQFF.

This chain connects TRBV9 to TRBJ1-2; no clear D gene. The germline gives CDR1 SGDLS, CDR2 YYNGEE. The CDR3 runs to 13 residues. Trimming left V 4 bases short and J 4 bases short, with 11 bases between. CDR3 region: CASSPGLAYGYTF. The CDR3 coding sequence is TGTGCCAGCAGCCCGGGGTTGGCCTATGGCTACACCTTC.

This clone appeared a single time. The CDR3 here is CASSPEPGQGATF. The CDR3 region has the DNA TGTGCCAGCAGCCCGGAACCGGGACAGGGGGCCACCTTC. The chain uses TRBV7-2 and TRBJ1-2; 12 nucleotides align to TRBD1. The CDR3 runs to 13 residues. Looked up from germline, CDR1 is SGHTA and CDR2 is FQGNSA. After removal of 5 bases from V and 13 bases from J, the junction contained 8 bases not matched to a gene.